This T cell receptor beta chain was captured in a study of T cells in Graves' hyperthyroidism and ophthalmopathy. In patients aged 18 to 65, hyperthyroidism was newly diagnosed, with duration under 2 months. The study based diagnoses on clinical symptoms, serum thyroxine and TRAb, thyroid ultrasound and orbital computed tomography. PBMCs were collected from an approximately 10 ml volume of fresh peripheral blood. This clonotype was observed many times. Amplified regions were TCR beta CDR3 sequences from RNA transcripts. First-round RT-PCR of the TCR CDR3 relied on the HTBI primer set. TCRdb re-called the multiplex PCR reads through MiXCR, storing one row per CDR3 protein. The sample consists of 800,000 or so distinct CDR3 sequences, 35% to 45% of them appearing once. The clonotype originates from a young man with Graves' hyperthyroidism. The sequenced sample consisted of blood.

In nucleotides, the CDR3 is TGTGCCACCAGCAGTGCCCTTACTGAAGCTTTCTTT. It is translated as CATSSALTEAFF. The V and J genes are TRBV15 and TRBJ1-1; D remains ambiguous. The CDR3 length is 12 residues. The germline V gene encodes CDR1 LNHNV and CDR2 YYDKDF (reference sequence). Trimming cost V 3 bases and J 5 bases, with 7 bases left between them. Full variable domain (remainder filled in from reference TRBV15 and TRBJ1-1): DAMVIQNPRYQVTQFGKPVTLSCSQTLNHNVMYWYQQKSSQAPKLLFHYYDKDFNNEADTPDNFQSRRPNTSFCFLDIRSPGLGDTAMYLCATSSALTEAFFGQGTRLTVV.